This T cell receptor (beta chain) was recorded in a study of blood T cell repertoires in COVID-19. In the study overall: COVID-19 samples, acute and convalescent, were from the United States, Italy and Spain. T cells, B-cell-depleted T cells, or PBMCs supplied cDNA or gDNA.

Germline V gene lookup returns CDR1 MDHEN and CDR2 SYDVKM. V was trimmed by 6 bases and J by 12 bases, leaving 18 bases between them. This CDR3 spans 14 amino acids. Authors' data handling: Amplification with reference gene primers provided the estimates of nucleated cell counts. Repertoires were generated with immunoSEQ multiplex PCR, while TCRdb's copy carries only in-frame clones and drops some. V and J calls plus clone size are reproduced from that table; the DNA served to infer D and trimming. This sample yields fewer than 250,000 clones, of which under 90% are seen a single time; 20% belongs to the top ten.

The chain recombines TRBV28 with TRBJ1-6; D remains ambiguous. This receptor was taken from a man aged 25-40 years with active or convalescent COVID-19. Sequenced material: peripheral blood. The CDR3 here is CASSLVRAGRPLHF. CDR3 nucleotides: TGTGCCAGCAGCCTAGTGAGGGCGGGAAGACCCCTCCACTTT.